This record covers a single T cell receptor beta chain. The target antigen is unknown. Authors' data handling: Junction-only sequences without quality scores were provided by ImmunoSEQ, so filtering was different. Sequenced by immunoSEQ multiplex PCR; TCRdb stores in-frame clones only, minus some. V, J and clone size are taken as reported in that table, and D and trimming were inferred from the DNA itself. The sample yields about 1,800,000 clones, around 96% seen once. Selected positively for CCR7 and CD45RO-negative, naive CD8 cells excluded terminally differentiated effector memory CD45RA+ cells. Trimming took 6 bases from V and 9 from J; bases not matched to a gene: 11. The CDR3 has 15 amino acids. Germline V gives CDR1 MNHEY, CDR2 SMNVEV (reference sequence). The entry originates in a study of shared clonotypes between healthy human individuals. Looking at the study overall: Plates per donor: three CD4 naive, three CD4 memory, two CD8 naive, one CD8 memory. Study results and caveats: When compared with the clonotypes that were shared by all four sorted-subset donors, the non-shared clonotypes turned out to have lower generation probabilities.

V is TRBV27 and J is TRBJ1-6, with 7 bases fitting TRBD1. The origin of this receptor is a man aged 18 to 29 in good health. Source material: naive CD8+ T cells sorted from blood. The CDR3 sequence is CASRILTGSSSPLHF. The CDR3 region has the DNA TGTGCCAGCAGGATCCTGACAGGGTCGTCTTCACCCCTCCACTTT.